Below, 15 T cell receptor beta chains from the same sample are listed, as sequenced in a study of cytomegalovirus exposure and HLA in healthy donors. Assay: immunoSEQ multiplex PCR; the TCRdb copy retains only in-frame clones and omits some. The repertoire consists of around 400,000 clones, with around 86% occurring once and the leading ten covering roughly 0.82%. Input material: PBMCs. The receptors here all came from a woman aged 18-29 years in good health and CMV-seronegative.

The rearrangement uses TRBV5-1 and TRBJ2-5; TRBD2 might be the D (6 bases). This CDR3 has 14 amino acids. Per germline, CDR1 SGHRS and CDR2 YFSETQ. The V end lost 4 bases, the J end lost 4 bases, and 14 bases lay between the germline ends. The CDR3 nucleotides are TGCGCCAGCAGCCGCGGACTGGGGGGAGAGACCCAGTACTTC. Translation gives CASSRGLGGETQYF.

The J gene is TRBJ1-4, the V gene TRBV7-2, with D possibly matching TRBD1 (6 bases). The V and J ends lost 6 bases and 8 bases respectively, with 13 bases between them. The CDR3 is made up of 13 amino acids. Germline V lookup: CDR1 SGHTA, CDR2 FQGNSA. The CDR3: CASRIMRGEKLFF. DNA for the CDR3: TGTGCCAGCAGAATCATGAGGGGGGAAAAACTGTTTTTT.

This rearrangement joins TRBV27 to TRBJ1-1, with D possibly matching TRBD1 (6 bases). The V gene lost 5 bases and the J gene lost 0 bases, with 19 bases spanning the gap. Per the germline V gene, CDR1 is MNHEY and CDR2 is SMNVEV (reference sequence). The CDR3 sequence is 17 residues long. The CDR3 loop is CASSRRAVTGMNTEAFF. The CDR3 DNA reads TGTGCCAGCAGTCGAAGAGCAGTTACAGGGATGAACACTGAAGCTTTCTTT.

V and J are TRBV6-5 and TRBJ1-2, with D unclear. V lost 0 bases and J lost 5, with 7 bases in between. Germline assignment: CDR1 MNHEY and CDR2 SVGAGI. The CDR3 covers 13 residues. CDR3 sequence reads: CASSYSLDYGYTF. In DNA, the CDR3 is TGTGCCAGCAGTTACTCCCTAGATTATGGCTACACCTTC.

In its sample, this clone was seen a few times. The chain uses TRBV2 and TRBJ1-5, with TRBD1 as a possible D gene (5 bases). The CDR3 is made up of 15 amino acids. The V and J ends lost 7 bases and 1 base respectively, with 14 bases between them. CDR1 and CDR2 (germline): SNHLY, FYNNEI. CDR3 residues: CASKGVGGSNQPQHF. CDR3 nucleotide sequence: TGTGCCAGCAAAGGGGTGGGAGGGAGCAATCAGCCCCAGCATTTT.

The chain carries TRBV6-5 and TRBJ1-1; TRBD1 agrees at 7 bases. The CDR3 has 14 residues. V was pared by 5 bases and J by 1 base, with 4 bases of the junction left unmatched. Germline V gives CDR1 MNHEY, CDR2 SVGAGI. CDR3 region: CASSHRDRNTEAFF. The DNA for the CDR3 is TGTGCCAGCAGTCACAGGGACAGGAACACTGAAGCTTTCTTT.

The V gene is TRBV9, the J gene TRBJ2-1; D is possibly TRBD2 (6 bases). V dropped 0 bases and J dropped 3 bases, with 13 bases sitting between them. The germline V gene has CDR1 SGDLS and CDR2 YYNGEE. The CDR3 consists of 16 residues. The CDR3 sequence: CASSVEDLASYNEQFF. The DNA of the CDR3 is TGTGCCAGCAGCGTAGAGGATCTAGCGAGCTACAATGAGCAGTTCTTC. The whole variable domain, remainder taken from reference TRBV9 and TRBJ2-1, is DSGVTQTPKHLITATGQRVTLRCSPRSGDLSVYWYQQSLDQGLQFLIQYYNGEERAKGNILERFSAQQFPDLHSELNLSSLELGDSALYFCASSVEDLASYNEQFFGPGTRLTVL.

The rearrangement uses TRBV2 and TRBJ2-3; 9 positions agree with TRBD1. The CDR3 sequence is 14 residues long. The germline CDR1 and CDR2 sequences are SNHLY and FYNNEI. The V and J ends lost 6 bases and 3 bases, in that order; junction bases with no gene match: 4. The CDR3 DNA reads as TGTGCCAGCAGGGGGGACAGGGAAACAGATACGCAGTATTTT. As protein: CASRGDRETDTQYF.

This rearrangement joins TRBV7-3 to TRBJ2-6; TRBD2 might be the D (5 bases). The CDR3 spans 16 residues. Deletions cut 3 bases from V and 2 bases from J, with 11 bases between. Germline CDR1 and CDR2: SGHTA and FQGTGA. The CDR3, as DNA: TGTGCCAGCAGCTTCGCGTCGGGGACTGGGGCCAACGTCCTGACTTTC. It codes for CASSFASGTGANVLTF.

The chain recombines TRBV9 with TRBJ2-7, with 7 bases identical to TRBD2. CDR3 size: 15 residues. Germline V CDR1 and CDR2: SGDLS, YYNGEE. After removal of 0 bases from V and 5 bases from J, the junction contained 8 bases not matched to a gene. The CDR3 protein is CASSVGRAGINEQYF. The CDR3 bases are TGTGCCAGCAGCGTAGGGCGAGCGGGAATCAACGAGCAGTACTTC.

The genes are TRBV7-9 and TRBJ1-4; perhaps TRBD1 as D (6 bases). Looked up from germline, CDR1 is SEHNR and CDR2 is FQNEAQ (reference sequence). The CDR3 totals 13 residues. The ends were cut back, 5 bases at V and 13 bases at J, with 17 bases in the middle. Written as DNA, the CDR3 is TGTGCCAGCAGCCCGAACGCAGGGGACGGACTGTTTTTT. Protein product: CASSPNAGDGLFF.

V and J are TRBV4-1 and TRBJ1-5; TRBD1 is a possible D gene (6 bases). The CDR3 contains 18 residues. Germline CDR1 and CDR2: MGHRA and YSYEKL. V was shortened by 0 bases and J by 2 bases, with 17 bases between the two germline ends. The CDR3 loop reads CASSQERSGTPGNQPQHF. The CDR3 DNA sequence: TGCGCCAGCAGCCAAGAAAGGTCCGGGACACCAGGCAATCAGCCCCAGCATTTT.

The rearrangement uses TRBV7-6 and TRBJ2-5, with 9 bases fitting TRBD2. From germline, CDR1 is SGHVS and CDR2 FNYEAQ. V lost 0 bases to trimming and J lost 3 bases; unmatched junction nucleotides: 5. This CDR3 spans 16 amino acids. The CDR3 spells CASSLALAGMKETQYF. The CDR3 nucleotides are TGTGCCAGCAGCTTAGCCCTAGCGGGGATGAAAGAGACCCAGTACTTC.

This clone was seen only once. The chain combines TRBV28 with TRBJ2-7; the match to TRBD2 covers 10 bases. Germline assignment: CDR1 MDHEN and CDR2 SYDVKM. The V segment lost 3 bases and the J segment 3 bases; nucleotides outside the gene matches: 11. The length of the CDR3 is 17 residues. The CDR3 region is CASSFLAGVGSIYEQYF. The CDR3 bases are TGTGCCAGCAGTTTCCTAGCGGGAGTAGGTAGTATCTACGAGCAGTACTTC. The full variable domain, in which reference TRBV28 and TRBJ2-7 provide the parts outside the CDR3, is DVKVTQSSRYLVKRTGEKVFLECVQDMDHENMFWYRQDPGLGLRLIYFSYDVKMKEKGDIPEGYSVSREKKERFSLILESASTNQTSMYLCASSFLAGVGSIYEQYFGPGTRLTVT.

The sample holds one count of this clone. The chain combines TRBV2 with TRBJ2-1; D perhaps matches TRBD1 (6 bases). The CDR3 spans 10 residues. Germline CDR1 is SNHLY and CDR2 is FYNNEI. V gave up 8 bases and J gave up 10 bases, with 9 bases separating them. The CDR3 region has the DNA TGTGCCAGCGAAGGGACAGAGCAGTTCTTC. This codes for CASEGTEQFF.